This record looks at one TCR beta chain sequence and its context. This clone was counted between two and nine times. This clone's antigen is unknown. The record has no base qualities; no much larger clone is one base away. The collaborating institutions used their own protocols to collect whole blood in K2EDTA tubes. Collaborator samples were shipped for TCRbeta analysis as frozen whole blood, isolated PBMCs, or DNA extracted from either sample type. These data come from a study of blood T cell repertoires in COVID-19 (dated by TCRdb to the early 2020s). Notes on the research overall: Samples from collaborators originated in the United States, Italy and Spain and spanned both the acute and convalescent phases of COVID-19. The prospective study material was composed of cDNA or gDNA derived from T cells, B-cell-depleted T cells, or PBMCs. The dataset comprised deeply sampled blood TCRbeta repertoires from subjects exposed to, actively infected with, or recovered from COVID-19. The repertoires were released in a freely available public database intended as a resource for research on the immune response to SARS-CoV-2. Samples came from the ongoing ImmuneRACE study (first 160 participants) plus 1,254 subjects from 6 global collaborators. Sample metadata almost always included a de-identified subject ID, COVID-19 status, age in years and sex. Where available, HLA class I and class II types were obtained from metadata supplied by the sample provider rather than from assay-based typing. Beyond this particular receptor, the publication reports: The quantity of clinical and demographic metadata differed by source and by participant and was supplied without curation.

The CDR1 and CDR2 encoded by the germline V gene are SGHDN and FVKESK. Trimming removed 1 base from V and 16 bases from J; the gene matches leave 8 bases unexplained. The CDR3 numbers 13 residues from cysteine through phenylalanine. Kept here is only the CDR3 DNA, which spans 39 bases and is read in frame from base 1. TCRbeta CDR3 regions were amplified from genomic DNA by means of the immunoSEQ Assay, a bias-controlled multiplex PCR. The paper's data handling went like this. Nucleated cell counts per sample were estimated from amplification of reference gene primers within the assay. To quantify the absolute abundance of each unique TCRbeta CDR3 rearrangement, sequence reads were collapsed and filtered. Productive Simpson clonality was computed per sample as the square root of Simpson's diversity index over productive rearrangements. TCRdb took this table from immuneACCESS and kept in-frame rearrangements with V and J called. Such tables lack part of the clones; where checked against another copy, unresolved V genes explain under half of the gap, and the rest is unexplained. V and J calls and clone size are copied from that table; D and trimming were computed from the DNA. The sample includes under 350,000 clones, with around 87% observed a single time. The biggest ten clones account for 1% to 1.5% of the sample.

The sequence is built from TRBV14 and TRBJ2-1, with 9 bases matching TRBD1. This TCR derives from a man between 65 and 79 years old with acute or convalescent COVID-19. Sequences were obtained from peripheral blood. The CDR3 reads CASSQGPGTGQFF. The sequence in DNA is TGTGCCAGCAGCCAAGGTCCTGGGACAGGGCAATTCTTC.